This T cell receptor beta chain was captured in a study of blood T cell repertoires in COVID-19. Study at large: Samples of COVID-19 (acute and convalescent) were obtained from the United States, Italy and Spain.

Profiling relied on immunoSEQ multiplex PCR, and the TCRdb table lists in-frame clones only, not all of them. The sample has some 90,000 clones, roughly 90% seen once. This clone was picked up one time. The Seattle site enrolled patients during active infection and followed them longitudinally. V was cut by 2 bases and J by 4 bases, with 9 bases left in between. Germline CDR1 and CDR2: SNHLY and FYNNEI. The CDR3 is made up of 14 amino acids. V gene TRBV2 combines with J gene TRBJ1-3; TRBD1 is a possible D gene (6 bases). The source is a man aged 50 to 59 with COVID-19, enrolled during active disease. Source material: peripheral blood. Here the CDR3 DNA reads TGTGCCAGCAGTGAATGGGGGCACGGAAACACCATATATTTT. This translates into CASSEWGHGNTIYF.